This T cell receptor (beta chain) derives from a study of identifying expanded T cells in peripheral blood. CDR3 size: 15 residues. V gave up 2 bases and J gave up 4 bases, with 11 bases separating them. Germline values: CDR1 SGHNT, CDR2 YENEEA. Profiling relied on immunoSEQ multiplex PCR, and the TCRdb table lists in-frame clones only, not all of them. Among some 97,000 clones listed, 80% to 90% were seen once. Healthy donors had no documented immune events, such as infections, while sampled. The clonotype was recovered from a person aged 18 to 70 in good health. Material for sequencing was blood. This sequence joins TRBV11-3 and TRBJ2-2; weak D call: TRBD1 (5 bases). The CDR3 sequence is CASSLKGHGTGELFF. CDR3 nucleotide sequence: TGTGCCAGCAGCTTAAAGGGGCACGGCACCGGGGAGCTGTTTTTT.